These 20 T cell receptor beta chains came from one sample sequenced in a study of CD8 T cells in ankylosing spondylitis. General study results and limits: Characteristic of ankylosing spondylitis blood, it appeared, was a TCR beta motif comprising several highly homologous variants.

TCRdb fed the 5' RACE reads into MiXCR, producing one record per CDR3 protein. The repertoire has 500,000 to 550,000 distinct CDR3 sequences, over 9.5% of them found once; the top ten carry approximately 6.3%. These receptors lack a known antigen. Sequencing was carried out using blood, either unsorted or a sorted T cell fraction (not recorded which). These receptors all come from a male donor with ankylosing spondylitis.

The chain links TRBV6-1 to TRBJ1-2; perhaps TRBD1 as D (6 bases). CDR1 and CDR2 from the germline V gene are MNHNS and SASEGT. V dropped 6 bases and J dropped 8 bases, with 19 bases sitting between them. The CDR3 loop spans 14 amino acids. The CDR3 sequence: CASSLGAAGQGYTF. The CDR3 bases are TGTGCCAGCAGCCTGGGGGCGGCAGGGCAGGGCTACACCTTC.

This clonotype has more than one count but fewer than ten. The CDR3 DNA reads TGTGCCAGCAGTTACAGGGTCACTGAAGCTTTCTTT. As protein: CASSYRVTEAFF. This chain connects TRBV6-2 or TRBV6-3 to TRBJ1-1; D is ambiguous. This CDR3 contains 12 residues. Deletions cut 2 bases from V and 4 bases from J, with 5 bases between. From germline, CDR1 is MNHEY and CDR2 SVGEGT.

This chain uses TRBV19 with TRBJ2-1; 12 bases match TRBD2. Germline V gives CDR1 LNHDA, CDR2 SQIVND (reference sequence). This CDR3 is 18 amino acids long. Trimming took 4 bases from V and 0 from J; bases not matched to a gene: 7. DNA of the CDR3: TGTGCCAGTAGTACGACTAGCGGGAGATTATTCTCCTACAATGAGCAGTTCTTC. Residues: CASSTTSGRLFSYNEQFF.

The DNA of the CDR3 is TGCGCCAGCAGCCGCGCCCCGGGACAGGGAATTGGCGGGGAGCTGTTTTTT. Translating gives CASSRAPGQGIGGELFF. The V and J genes are TRBV4-1 and TRBJ2-2, with 9 bases that match TRBD1. This CDR3 spans 17 amino acids. CDR1 is MGHRA, CDR2 YSYEKL, per germline. V dropped 4 bases and J dropped 7; count of bases not matched to a gene: 13.

The chain joins TRBV5-1 to TRBJ1-1; D is undetermined. Germline CDR1 SGHRS, CDR2 YFSETQ. CDR3 length equals 14 residues. V was clipped by 2 bases and J by 1 base, with 9 bases between them. DNA of the CDR3: TGCGCCAGCAGCTTCAACCCCTCGAACACTGAAGCTTTCTTT. This codes for CASSFNPSNTEAFF.

This clonotype has a handful of counts. CDR3 in amino acids: CASSFSSGLSGELFF. In DNA form, the CDR3 reads TGCGCCAGCAGCTTTTCTTCGGGCCTCTCCGGGGAGCTGTTTTTT. The chain links TRBV5-1 to TRBJ2-2; no definite D call. Germline V gene sequence: CDR1 SGHRS, CDR2 YFSETQ. The CDR3 totals 15 residues. V was clipped by 2 bases and J by 6 bases, with 14 bases between them.

This clonotype was seen ten or more times. V and J are TRBV12-3 or TRBV12-4 and TRBJ2-7; D is perhaps TRBD1 (5 bases). Trimming took 3 bases from V and 3 from J, leaving 12 bases between them. The CDR3 loop spans 14 amino acids. The CDR3 loop reads CASSFSGQGYEQYF. The CDR3 DNA sequence: TGTGCCAGCAGTTTTTCAGGACAAGGCTACGAGCAGTACTTC.

The chain carries TRBV24-1 and TRBJ2-3; possibly TRBD1 for D (5 bases). This CDR3 region has 17 residues. Trimming pared 3 bases from V and 2 bases from J, leaving 17 bases between. In germline, CDR1 is KGHDR, CDR2 SFDVKD. The CDR3 DNA follows: TGTGCCACCAGTGATGGGTCGGGCAGGGAAGACACAGATACGCAGTATTTT. Residues: CATSDGSGREDTDTQYF.

This chain connects TRBV4-2 to TRBJ2-7, with D unclear. CDR1 and CDR2 from the germline V gene are LGHNA and YNFKEQ. The V end was cut by 0 bases, the J end by 1 base, with 7 bases between. The CDR3 has 14 residues. CDR3 DNA: TGTGCCAGCAGCCAAGAAGTCAGTTCCTACGAGCAGTACGTC. Amino acid sequence: CASSQEVSSYEQYV.

This clonotype was seen more than once but under ten times. This chain links TRBV20-1 with TRBJ1-4, with D perhaps TRBD1 (6 bases). Trimming left V 4 bases short and J 5 bases short, with 14 bases between. The CDR3 is 14 amino acids. The germline CDR1 and CDR2 sequences are DFQATT and SNEGSKA (reference sequence). Here the CDR3 reads CSATSGGGNEKLFF. CDR3 sequence (DNA): TGCAGTGCTACCTCGGGGGGCGGGAATGAAAAACTGTTTTTT.

The chain recombines TRBV28 with TRBJ2-7; 10 bases line up with TRBD1. The V gene end was trimmed by 7 bases and the J gene end by 3 bases; junction bases not matched to a gene: 3. Germline CDR1 reads MDHEN; CDR2 reads SYDVKM. CDR3 length: 13 residues. The CDR3, as DNA: TGTGCCAGCATCGGACAGGGGGACTACGAGCAGTACTTC. Encoded protein: CASIGQGDYEQYF.

This clonotype was recorded a few times. The CDR3 bases are TGTGCCAGCAGCTTAGGGGGGACAGGGGATAGGCCCCAGCATTTT. Residues: CASSLGGTGDRPQHF. The rearrangement uses TRBV7-9 and TRBJ1-5; 10 positions match TRBD1. The J segment lost 9 bases and the V segment lost 1 base, leaving 6 bases of the junction unmatched. This CDR3 spans 15 amino acids. Germline lookup yields CDR1 SEHNR and CDR2 FQNEAQ (reference sequence).

The V and J genes are TRBV14 and TRBJ2-1; 8 bases line up with TRBD2. Germline CDR1 is SGHDN and CDR2 is FVKESK. CDR3 size: 15 residues. J was trimmed by 3 bases and V by 4 bases; bases with no gene match: 5. The DNA of the CDR3 is TGTGCCAGCAGCCCTCTCAGCGGGGGCTACAATGAGCAGTTCTTC. Translated: CASSPLSGGYNEQFF.

This clonotype was seen repeatedly, ten times or more. The chain recombines TRBV5-6 with TRBJ2-5; 11 nucleotides align to TRBD2. The CDR3 sequence is 16 residues long. V dropped 0 bases and J dropped 3; count of bases not matched to a gene: 4. Germline assignment: CDR1 SGHDT and CDR2 YYEEEE. CDR3 DNA sequence: TGTGCCAGCAGCTTGGAACTAGCGGGAGCTAAAGAGACCCAGTACTTC. It yields the protein CASSLELAGAKETQYF.

In its sample, this clonotype was seen a few times. The chain employs TRBV3-1 and TRBJ2-5; TRBD1 agrees at 9 bases. This CDR3 has 13 amino acids. Germline CDR1 is LGHDT and CDR2 is YNNKEL (reference sequence). The ends lost 8 bases at V and 5 bases at J; junction bases unmatched: 6. The CDR3 DNA reads TGTGCCAGCGGGGACAGGGCGGGGGAGACCCAGTACTTC. Encoded protein: CASGDRAGETQYF.

This clonotype showed up many times. This chain connects TRBV12-3 or TRBV12-4 to TRBJ2-1; D gene ambiguous. This CDR3 is 13 amino acids long. Trimming left V 1 base short and J 2 bases short, with 3 bases between. DNA of the CDR3: TGTGCCAGCAGTTTAGGACCCTACAATGAGCAGTTCTTC. Encoded protein: CASSLGPYNEQFF.

The CDR3 coding sequence is TGCAGTGCTGCTGACAGGCTCGGGCCCCTCCACTTT. As protein: CSAADRLGPLHF. The chain uses TRBV20-1 and TRBJ1-6; D might be TRBD1 (6 bases). V shed 5 bases and J shed 13 bases, with 15 bases lying between them. This CDR3 comprises 12 residues. Germline CDR1 and CDR2: DFQATT and SNEGSKA (reference sequence).

There are many counts of this clonotype. The chain joins TRBV20-1 to TRBJ1-1; weak D call: TRBD1 (6 bases). There are 17 residues in the CDR3. V was shortened by 1 base and J by 0 bases, with 18 bases between the two germline ends. In germline, CDR1 is DFQATT, CDR2 SNEGSKA (reference sequence). CDR3 in amino acids: CSARGGRLGTLNTEAFF. The DNA of the CDR3 is TGCAGTGCTAGAGGGGGTAGGTTGGGGACACTGAACACTGAAGCTTTCTTT.

This clonotype turned up a few times. The chain joins TRBV19 to TRBJ2-1, with TRBD1 as a possible D gene (6 bases). CDR3 size: 12 residues. Germline V gene lookup returns CDR1 LNHDA and CDR2 SQIVND (reference sequence). V was shortened by 3 bases and J by 10 bases, with 10 bases between the two germline ends. CDR3 amino acids: CASSIRGGEQFF. In DNA, the CDR3 is TGTGCCAGTAGTATCAGGGGCGGGGAGCAGTTCTTC.

This sequence joins TRBV5-1 and TRBJ2-2; D unclear. CDR3 length: 13 amino acids. V lost 5 bases, J lost 5 bases, and 10 bases lay in between. Per germline, CDR1 SGHRS and CDR2 YFSETQ. CDR3: CASSYTPTGELFF. CDR3 nucleotides: TGCGCCAGCAGTTACACACCGACCGGGGAGCTGTTTTTT.